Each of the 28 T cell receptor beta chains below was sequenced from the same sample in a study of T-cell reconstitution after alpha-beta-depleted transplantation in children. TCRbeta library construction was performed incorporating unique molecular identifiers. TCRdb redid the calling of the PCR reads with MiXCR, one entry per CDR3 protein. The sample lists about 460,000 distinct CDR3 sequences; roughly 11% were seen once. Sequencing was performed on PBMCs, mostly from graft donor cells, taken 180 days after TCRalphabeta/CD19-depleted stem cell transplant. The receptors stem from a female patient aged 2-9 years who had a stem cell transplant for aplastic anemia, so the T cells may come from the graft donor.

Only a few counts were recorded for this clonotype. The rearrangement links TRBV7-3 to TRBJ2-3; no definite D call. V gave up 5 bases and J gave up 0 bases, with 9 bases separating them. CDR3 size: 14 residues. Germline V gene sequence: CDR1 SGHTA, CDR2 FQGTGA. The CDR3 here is CASSPHASTDTQYF. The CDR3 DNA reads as TGTGCCAGCAGCCCTCATGCTAGCACAGATACGCAGTATTTT.

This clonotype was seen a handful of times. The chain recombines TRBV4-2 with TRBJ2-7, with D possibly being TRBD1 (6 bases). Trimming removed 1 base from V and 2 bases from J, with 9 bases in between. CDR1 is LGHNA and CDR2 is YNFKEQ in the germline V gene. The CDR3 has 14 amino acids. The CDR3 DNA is TGTGCCAGCAGCCAAGTCACAGGGCCCTACGAGCAGTACTTC. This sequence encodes CASSQVTGPYEQYF.

The CDR3 loop is CASSLSRGGNTEAFF. In DNA form, the CDR3 reads TGTGCCAGCAGTTTATCCCGGGGGGGGAACACTGAAGCTTTCTTT. The J gene is TRBJ1-1, the V gene TRBV28, with D perhaps TRBD1 (5 bases). Between the trimmed V and J ends, which lost 1 base and 1 base, there was a span of 10 bases. The CDR3 has 15 amino acids. Germline V gene data show CDR1 as MDHEN and CDR2 as SYDVKM.

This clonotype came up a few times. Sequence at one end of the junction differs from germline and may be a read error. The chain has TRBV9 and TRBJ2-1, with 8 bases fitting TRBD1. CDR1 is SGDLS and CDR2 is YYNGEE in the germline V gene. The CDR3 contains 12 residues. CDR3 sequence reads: CASSPGSGQVLF. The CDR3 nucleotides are TGTGCCAGCAGCCCAGGATCGGGACAGGTCCTTTTC.

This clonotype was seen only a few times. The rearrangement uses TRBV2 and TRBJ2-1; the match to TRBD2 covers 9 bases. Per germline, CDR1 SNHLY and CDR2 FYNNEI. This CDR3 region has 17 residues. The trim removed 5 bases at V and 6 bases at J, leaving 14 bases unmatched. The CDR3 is CASSRTLAGVGTNEQFF. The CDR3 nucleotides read TGTGCCAGCAGTCGAACCTTAGCGGGAGTGGGAACCAATGAGCAGTTCTTC.

CDR3 protein: CASSPTGARATQYF. The CDR3 DNA sequence: TGTGCCAGCTCACCGACAGGGGCGAGGGCGACCCAGTACTTC. This chain connects TRBV18 to TRBJ2-5; 8 nucleotides match TRBD1. V was pared by 3 bases and J by 7 bases, with 7 bases of the junction left unmatched. From germline, CDR1 is KGHSH and CDR2 LQKENI. The CDR3 covers 14 residues.

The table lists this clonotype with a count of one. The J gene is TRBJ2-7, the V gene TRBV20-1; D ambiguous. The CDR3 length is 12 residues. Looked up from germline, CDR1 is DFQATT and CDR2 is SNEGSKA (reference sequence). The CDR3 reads CSARELTLVEHV. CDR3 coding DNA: TGCAGTGCTAGGGAACTGACCCTCGTGGAACACGTC.

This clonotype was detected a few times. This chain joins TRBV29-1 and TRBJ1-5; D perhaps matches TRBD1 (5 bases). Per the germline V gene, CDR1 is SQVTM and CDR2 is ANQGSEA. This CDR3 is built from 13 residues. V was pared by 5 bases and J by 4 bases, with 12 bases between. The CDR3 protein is CSVLSGPNQPQHF. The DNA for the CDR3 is TGCAGCGTTCTCTCAGGGCCAAATCAGCCCCAGCATTTT.

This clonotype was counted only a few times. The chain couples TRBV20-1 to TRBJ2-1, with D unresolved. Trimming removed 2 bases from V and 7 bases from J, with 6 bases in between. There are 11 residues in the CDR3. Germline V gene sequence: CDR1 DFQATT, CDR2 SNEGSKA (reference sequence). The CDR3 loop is CSARSANEQFF. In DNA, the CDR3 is TGCAGTGCTAGAAGCGCTAATGAGCAGTTCTTC.

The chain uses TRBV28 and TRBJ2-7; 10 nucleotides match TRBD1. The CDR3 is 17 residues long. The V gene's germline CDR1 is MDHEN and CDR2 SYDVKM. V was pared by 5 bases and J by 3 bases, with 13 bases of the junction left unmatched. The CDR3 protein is CASSTWDRGIFDYEQYF. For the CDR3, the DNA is TGTGCCAGCAGTACTTGGGACAGGGGAATTTTCGACTACGAGCAGTACTTC.

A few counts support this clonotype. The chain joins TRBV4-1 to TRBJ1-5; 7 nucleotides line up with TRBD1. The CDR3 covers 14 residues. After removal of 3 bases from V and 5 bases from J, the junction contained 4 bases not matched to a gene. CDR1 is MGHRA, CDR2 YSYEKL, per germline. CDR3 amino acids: CASSHGTDDQPQHF. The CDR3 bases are TGCGCCAGCAGCCACGGGACAGACGATCAGCCCCAGCATTTT.

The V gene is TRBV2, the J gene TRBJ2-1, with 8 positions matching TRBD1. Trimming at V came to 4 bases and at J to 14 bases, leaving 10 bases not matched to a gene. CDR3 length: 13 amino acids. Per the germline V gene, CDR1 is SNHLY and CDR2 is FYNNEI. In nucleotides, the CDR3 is TGTGCCAGCAGTGCGGAGCCCAGACAGGGGAAGTTCTTC. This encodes CASSAEPRQGKFF.

The chain's CDR3 is CASSSGPHLGNTIYF. DNA for the CDR3: TGCGCCAGCAGCTCCGGGCCGCACCTTGGAAACACCATATATTTT. This chain joins TRBV5-1 and TRBJ1-3; D gene uncertain. CDR3 length: 15 amino acids. Germline assignment: CDR1 SGHRS and CDR2 YFSETQ. V was trimmed by 3 bases and J by 3 bases, leaving 13 bases between them.

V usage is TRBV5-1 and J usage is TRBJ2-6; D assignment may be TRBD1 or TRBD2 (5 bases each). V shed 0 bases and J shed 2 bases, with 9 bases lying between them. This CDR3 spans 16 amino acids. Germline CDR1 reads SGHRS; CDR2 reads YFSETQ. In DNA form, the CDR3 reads TGCGCCAGCAGCTTGGCAGGGACGACTGGGGCCAACGTCCTGACTTTC. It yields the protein CASSLAGTTGANVLTF.

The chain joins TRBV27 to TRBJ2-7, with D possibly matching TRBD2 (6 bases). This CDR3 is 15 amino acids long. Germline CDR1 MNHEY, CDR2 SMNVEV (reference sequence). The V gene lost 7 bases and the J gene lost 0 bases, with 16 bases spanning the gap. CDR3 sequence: CASNQTPTSSYEQYV. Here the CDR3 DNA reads TGTGCCAGCAATCAAACCCCGACTAGCTCCTACGAGCAGTACGTC.

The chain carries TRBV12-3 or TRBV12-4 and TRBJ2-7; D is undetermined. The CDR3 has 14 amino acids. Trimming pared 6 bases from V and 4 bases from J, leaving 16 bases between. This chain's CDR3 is CASRESTTGYEQYV. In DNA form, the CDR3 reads TGTGCCAGCAGGGAGTCAACAACCGGTTACGAGCAGTACGTC.

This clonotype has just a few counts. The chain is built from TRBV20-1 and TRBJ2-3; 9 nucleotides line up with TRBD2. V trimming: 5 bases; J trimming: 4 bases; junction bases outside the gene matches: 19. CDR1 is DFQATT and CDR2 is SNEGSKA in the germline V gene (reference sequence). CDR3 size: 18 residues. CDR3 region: CSASYASGRSNGADTQYF. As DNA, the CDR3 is TGCAGTGCTTCCTACGCAAGCGGGAGGTCGAATGGCGCAGATACGCAGTATTTT.

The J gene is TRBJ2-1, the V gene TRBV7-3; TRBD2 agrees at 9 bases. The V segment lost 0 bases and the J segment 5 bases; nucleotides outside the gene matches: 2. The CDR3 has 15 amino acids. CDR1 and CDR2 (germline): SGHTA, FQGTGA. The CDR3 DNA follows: TGTGCCAGCAGCTTAACTAGCGGGAGACACAATGAGCAGTTCTTC. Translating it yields CASSLTSGRHNEQFF.

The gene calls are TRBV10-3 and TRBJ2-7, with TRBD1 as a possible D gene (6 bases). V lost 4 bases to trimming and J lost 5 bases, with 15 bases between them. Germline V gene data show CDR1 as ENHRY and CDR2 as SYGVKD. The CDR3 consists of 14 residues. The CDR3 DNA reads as TGTGCCATCAGTGTTAGGAACAGGGCCGACGAGCAGTACTTC. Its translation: CAISVRNRADEQYF.

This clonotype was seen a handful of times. The CDR3 nucleotides are TGTGCCAGCAGCGTGCACCGGGACAGGAACACCGGGGAGCTGTTTTTT. Encoded protein: CASSVHRDRNTGELFF. The rearrangement joins TRBV9 to TRBJ2-2; 7 bases agree with TRBD1. The CDR3 is 16 residues long. V shed 2 bases and J 1 base; nucleotides not matched to a gene: 5. Germline V gives CDR1 SGDLS, CDR2 YYNGEE.

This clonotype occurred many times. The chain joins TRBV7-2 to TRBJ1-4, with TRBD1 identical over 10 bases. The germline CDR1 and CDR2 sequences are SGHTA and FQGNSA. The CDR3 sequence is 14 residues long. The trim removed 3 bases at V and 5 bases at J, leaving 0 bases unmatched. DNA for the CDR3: TGTGCCAGCAGCTTGGACAGGGGGAATGAAAAACTGTTTTTT. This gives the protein CASSLDRGNEKLFF.

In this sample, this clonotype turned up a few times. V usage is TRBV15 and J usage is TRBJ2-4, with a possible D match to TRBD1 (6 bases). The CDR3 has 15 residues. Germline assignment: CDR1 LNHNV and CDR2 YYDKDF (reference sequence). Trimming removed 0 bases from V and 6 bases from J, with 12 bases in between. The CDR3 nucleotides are TGTGCCACCAGCAGAGATTCAGGGGTGGGAAACATTCAGTACTTC. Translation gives CATSRDSGVGNIQYF.

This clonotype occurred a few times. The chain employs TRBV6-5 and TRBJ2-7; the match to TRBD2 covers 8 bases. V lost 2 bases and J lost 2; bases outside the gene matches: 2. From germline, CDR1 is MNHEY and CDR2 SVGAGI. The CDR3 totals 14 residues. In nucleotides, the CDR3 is TGTGCCAGCAGTTACGCGGGAGGTCCCTACGAGCAGTACGTC. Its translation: CASSYAGGPYEQYV.

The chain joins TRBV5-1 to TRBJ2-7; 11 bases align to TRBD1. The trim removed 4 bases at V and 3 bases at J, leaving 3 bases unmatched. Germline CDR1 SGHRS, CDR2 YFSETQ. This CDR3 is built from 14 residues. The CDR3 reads CASSRGTGGYEQYF. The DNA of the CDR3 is TGCGCCAGCAGCCGCGGGACAGGGGGCTACGAGCAGTACTTC.

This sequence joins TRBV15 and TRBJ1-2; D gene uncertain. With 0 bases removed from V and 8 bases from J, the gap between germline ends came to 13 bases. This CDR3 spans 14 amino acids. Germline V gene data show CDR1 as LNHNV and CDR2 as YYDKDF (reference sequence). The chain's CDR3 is CATSRDPGRAGYTF. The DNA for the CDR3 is TGTGCCACCAGCAGAGATCCGGGAAGGGCGGGCTACACCTTC.

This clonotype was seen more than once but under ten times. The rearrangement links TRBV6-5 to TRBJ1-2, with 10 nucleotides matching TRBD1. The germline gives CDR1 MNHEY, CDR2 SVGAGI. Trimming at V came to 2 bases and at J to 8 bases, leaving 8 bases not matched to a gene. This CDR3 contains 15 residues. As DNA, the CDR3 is TGTGCCAGCAGTTACCCGACAGGGGGCGCGTGGGGCTACACCTTC. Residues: CASSYPTGGAWGYTF.

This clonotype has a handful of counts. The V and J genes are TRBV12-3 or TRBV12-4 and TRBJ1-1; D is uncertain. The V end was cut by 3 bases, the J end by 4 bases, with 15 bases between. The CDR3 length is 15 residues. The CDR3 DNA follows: TGTGCCAGCAGTTTTGTTAATCGGTGGGGCACTGAAGCTTTCTTT. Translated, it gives CASSFVNRWGTEAFF.

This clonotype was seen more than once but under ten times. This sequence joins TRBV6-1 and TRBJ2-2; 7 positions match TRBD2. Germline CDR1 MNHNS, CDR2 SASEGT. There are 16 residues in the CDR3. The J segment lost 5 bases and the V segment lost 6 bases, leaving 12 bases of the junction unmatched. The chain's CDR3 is CASRGGRVGITGELFF. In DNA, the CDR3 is TGTGCCAGCAGGGGGGGGAGGGTCGGGATTACCGGGGAGCTGTTTTTT.